Presented here are 17 T cell receptor beta chains from one specimen sequenced in a study of cytomegalovirus exposure and HLA in healthy donors. TCRdb keeps only in-frame clones here, not all; method: immunoSEQ multiplex PCR. Of under 200,000 clones listed, roughly 90% are singletons. The source material was PBMCs. These receptors were taken from a man between 18 and 29 years old in good health and CMV-seropositive.

This sequence joins TRBV4-1 and TRBJ2-7; D may be TRBD1 (5 bases). Germline loops: CDR1 MGHRA, CDR2 YSYEKL. V lost 1 base and J lost 2, with 12 bases in between. The CDR3 contains 15 residues. The CDR3 reads CASSQAQGFAYEQYF. CDR3 nucleotide sequence: TGCGCCAGCAGCCAAGCCCAGGGATTTGCCTACGAGCAGTACTTC.

The J gene is TRBJ2-3, the V gene TRBV9; 10 bases align to TRBD2. CDR1 and CDR2 (germline): SGDLS, YYNGEE. This CDR3 contains 16 residues. Unmatched junction bases numbered 11, after V lost 4 bases and J lost 6 bases. The CDR3 is CASSPGLAGVLDTQYF. The CDR3 region has the DNA TGTGCCAGCAGCCCCGGGCTAGCGGGAGTATTGGATACGCAGTATTTT.

V usage is TRBV6-1 and J usage is TRBJ2-7, with TRBD1 matching 7 bases. The CDR3 totals 13 residues. Germline values: CDR1 MNHNS, CDR2 SASEGT. J lost 3 bases, V lost 8 bases, and 7 bases had no gene match. CDR3 nucleotide sequence: TGTGCCAGCCGGTTGGACAGGTACTACGAGCAGTACTTC. Translating gives CASRLDRYYEQYF.

The chain uses TRBV6-5 and TRBJ1-5; 9 bases are shared with TRBD1. Germline V gene lookup returns CDR1 MNHEY and CDR2 SVGAGI. The CDR3 has 14 residues. The trim removed 4 bases at V and 7 bases at J, leaving 5 bases unmatched. The CDR3 DNA is TGTGCCAGCAGTTCTCGGGACAGGGTCCAGCCCCAGCATTTT. Translation gives CASSSRDRVQPQHF.

Of note for this clone: One end of the junction varies from germline; a read error may be responsible. The chain employs TRBV5-4 and TRBJ2-5; no firm D call. This CDR3 comprises 13 residues. Per germline, CDR1 SGHNT and CDR2 YYREEE (reference sequence). This CDR3 reads CASSLGYQETQYF. The CDR3 DNA reads as TGTGCCAGCAGCTTGGGGTACCAGGAGACCCAGTACTTC.

The count of this clone is one. The V and J genes are TRBV28 and TRBJ1-5, with D uncertain. The V end lost 0 bases, the J end lost 5 bases, and 5 bases lay between the germline ends. This CDR3 comprises 13 residues. CDR1 is MDHEN, CDR2 SYDVKM, per germline. In nucleotides, the CDR3 is TGTGCCAGCAGTTTATGGGCCGATCAGCCCCAGCATTTT. Translation: CASSLWADQPQHF. Drawing the rest from reference TRBV28 and TRBJ1-5, the complete variable domain is DVKVTQSSRYLVKRTGEKVFLECVQDMDHENMFWYRQDPGLGLRLIYFSYDVKMKEKGDIPEGYSVSREKKERFSLILESASTNQTSMYLCASSLWADQPQHFGDGTRLSIL.

The chain employs TRBV28 and TRBJ1-2, with D perhaps matching TRBD1 (5 bases). V lost 2 bases to trimming and J lost 3 bases, with 16 bases between them. The V gene's germline CDR1 is MDHEN and CDR2 SYDVKM. The CDR3 runs 16 residues. Here the CDR3 reads CASSLPPTVMDYGYTF. As DNA, the CDR3 is TGTGCCAGCAGTTTACCGCCGACAGTTATGGACTATGGCTACACCTTC.

This clone was detected only a few times. The CDR3 sequence: CASRRTGSSYEQYF. In DNA form, the CDR3 reads TGTGCCAGCAGGCGGACAGGGAGCTCCTACGAGCAGTACTTC. This chain uses TRBV2 with TRBJ2-7; 8 bases line up with TRBD1. Germline assignment: CDR1 SNHLY and CDR2 FYNNEI. The CDR3 sequence is 14 residues long. V lost 6 bases, J lost 0 bases, and 4 bases stayed unmatched.

The chain uses TRBV11-3 and TRBJ1-4, with a weak D call TRBD1 (5 bases). Trimming took off 7 bases at V and 7 bases at J, with 16 bases between the two ends. CDR3 size: 14 residues. Germline CDR1 and CDR2: SGHNT and YENEEA. CDR3 coding DNA: TGTGCCAGCACAGGGCGACTGACCGGTGAAAAACTGTTTTTT. Amino acid sequence: CASTGRLTGEKLFF. Using reference TRBV11-3 and TRBJ1-4 for the parts outside the CDR3, the full variable domain is EAGVVQSPRYKIIEKKQPVAFWCNPISGHNTLYWYLQNLGQGPELLIRYENEEAVDDSQLPKDRFSAERLKGVDSTLKIQPAELGDSAVYLCASTGRLTGEKLFFGSGTQLSVL.

The chain combines TRBV2 with TRBJ2-5; 7 bases map to TRBD2. CDR3 length equals 14 residues. V trimming: 6 bases; J trimming: 2 bases; junction bases outside the gene matches: 6. Germline-derived CDR1 and CDR2 are SNHLY and FYNNEI. For the CDR3, the DNA is TGTGCCAGCAGAGAACTAGCGCCTCAAGAGACCCAGTACTTC. Its protein is CASRELAPQETQYF.

The rearrangement links TRBV5-4 to TRBJ2-1; 15 nucleotides align to TRBD2. J was trimmed by 12 bases and V by 4 bases; bases with no gene match: 14. The CDR3 spans 17 residues. In germline, CDR1 is SGHNT, CDR2 YYREEE (reference sequence). The CDR3 sequence: CASSRATGTSGRPGQFF. CDR3 coding DNA: TGTGCCAGCAGCCGTGCCACCGGGACTAGCGGGAGGCCGGGGCAGTTCTTC.

The chain carries TRBV19 and TRBJ1-4, with D perhaps matching TRBD1 (6 bases). The CDR3 extends over 16 amino acids. Germline lookup yields CDR1 LNHDA and CDR2 SQIVND (reference sequence). V lost 2 bases, J lost 1 base, and 11 bases lay in between. The CDR3 reads CASSIRGGGTNEKLFF. Written as DNA, the CDR3 is TGTGCCAGTAGTATACGCGGGGGCGGAACTAATGAAAAACTGTTTTTT.

This clone has only one observation. The chain joins TRBV30 to TRBJ2-2; 8 bases align to TRBD1. V gave up 2 bases and J gave up 6 bases; unmatched junction bases: 5. The CDR3 has 14 amino acids. The germline CDR1 and CDR2 sequences are GTSNPN and SVGIG (reference sequence). The CDR3 DNA reads TGTGCCTGGAGTAGGCAGGGGGCGGCCGGGGAGCTGTTTTTT. As protein: CAWSRQGAAGELFF.

The chain joins TRBV19 to TRBJ1-5; D not resolved. The CDR3 totals 15 residues. Trimming cost V 3 bases and J 2 bases, with 11 bases left between them. Germline lookup yields CDR1 LNHDA and CDR2 SQIVND (reference sequence). CDR3 in amino acids: CASSIAEAGNQPQHF. The CDR3 nucleotides read TGTGCCAGTAGTATCGCGGAGGCAGGCAATCAGCCCCAGCATTTT.

The chain links TRBV5-1 to TRBJ2-4, with 7 bases aligning to TRBD1. The ends lost 0 bases at V and 4 bases at J; junction bases unmatched: 7. CDR1 and CDR2 from the germline V gene are SGHRS and YFSETQ. This CDR3 spans 16 amino acids. CDR3 protein: CASSLVAGGSKNIQYF. The CDR3 nucleotides read TGCGCCAGCAGCTTGGTGGCAGGGGGTTCTAAAAACATTCAGTACTTC.

V gene TRBV7-8 combines with J gene TRBJ1-3, with TRBD1 matching over 10 bases. Germline loops: CDR1 SGHVS, CDR2 FQNEAQ. This CDR3 spans 15 amino acids. With V trimmed by 5 bases and J by 3 bases, 4 bases remained unmatched. The CDR3 region is CASSVRDRGGNTIYF. For the CDR3, the DNA is TGTGCCAGCAGCGTCCGGGACAGGGGTGGAAACACCATATATTTT.

In this sample, this clone turned up a few times. The chain joins TRBV5-6 to TRBJ1-1; 9 positions agree with TRBD1. Germline-derived CDR1 and CDR2 are SGHDT and YYEEEE. The junction had 2 bases not matched to a gene; V was cut back by 5 bases and J by 3 bases. This CDR3 region has 13 residues. The CDR3 DNA is TGTGCCAGCAGGACAGGGGGGGACACTGAAGCTTTCTTT. Translation gives CASRTGGDTEAFF.